The clone carrying this T cell receptor beta chain was seen a handful of times. No antigen is known for it. Just one base apart from a much larger clone, this may be a read error. Patients counted as stable if ophthalmopathy did not develop within 18 months. V lost 5 bases and J lost 3, with 13 bases in between. Per the germline V gene, CDR1 is MNHNS and CDR2 is SASEGT. CDR3 size: 14 residues. This specimen comes from a study of T cells in Graves' hyperthyroidism and ophthalmopathy. About the study: Peripheral blood samples were taken at initial diagnosis, prior to any treatment.

Study observations and caveats: Ophthalmopathy could be told apart from stable hyperthyroidism with a 13 V-J model. The majority of expanded thyroid clonotypes above 0.001 also appeared in blood.

What was amplified from RNA transcripts were TCR beta CDR3 regions. RT-PCR in the first round (using the HTBI primer set) targeted the TCR CDR3. TCRdb redid the calling of the multiplex PCR reads with MiXCR, one entry per CDR3 protein. Among some 440,000 distinct CDR3 sequences, around 16% were seen once, and the ten largest hold roughly 15%. Sequencing used blood. The chain recombines TRBV6-1 with TRBJ1-1; D ambiguous. The sequence came from a woman in her late teens or twenties with Graves' hyperthyroidism. The CDR3, as DNA: TGTGCCAGCAGTCGGAAATTGATGGACACTGAAGCTTTCTTT. Protein product: CASSRKLMDTEAFF.